This T cell receptor (beta chain) is from a study of cytomegalovirus exposure and HLA in healthy donors. Study details: A data release that came early held approximately 85 million unique TCRs from HLA-typed donors. Across some 400 genotyped donors, 81% landed in the Caucasian-associated ancestry cluster. Overall study findings and caveats: As was reported, the classifier diagnosed cytomegalovirus status with high specificity and sensitivity.

PCR was performed using 60 Vbeta and 13 Jbeta primers. Assay: immunoSEQ multiplex PCR; the TCRdb copy retains only in-frame clones and omits some. The table shows nearly 110,000 clones, with about 70% occurring only once. J was trimmed by 6 bases and V by 0 bases; bases with no gene match: 6. Germline CDR1 is MNHEY and CDR2 is SMNVEV (reference sequence). The CDR3 is made up of 15 amino acids. With regard to this clone: Its matching antigen is unknown.

The origin of this receptor is a woman aged 45 to 65 in good health and CMV-seropositive. The chain combines TRBV27 with TRBJ2-7, with TRBD1 identical over 9 bases. Sequenced sample: PBMCs. CDR3 amino acids: CASSLSGQGGVEQYF. For the CDR3, the DNA is TGTGCCAGCAGTTTATCGGGACAGGGAGGCGTCGAGCAGTACTTC.